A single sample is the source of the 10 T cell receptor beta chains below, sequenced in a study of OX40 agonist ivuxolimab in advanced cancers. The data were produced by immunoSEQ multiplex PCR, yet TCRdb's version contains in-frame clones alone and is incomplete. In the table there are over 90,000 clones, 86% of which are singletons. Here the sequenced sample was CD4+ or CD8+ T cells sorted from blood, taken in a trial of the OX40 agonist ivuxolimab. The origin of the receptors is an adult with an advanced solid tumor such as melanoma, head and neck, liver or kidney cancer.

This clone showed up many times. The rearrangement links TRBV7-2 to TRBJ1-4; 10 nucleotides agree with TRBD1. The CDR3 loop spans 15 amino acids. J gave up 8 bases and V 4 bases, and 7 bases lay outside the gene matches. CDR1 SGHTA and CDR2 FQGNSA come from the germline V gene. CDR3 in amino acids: CASSSMGQGLEKLFF. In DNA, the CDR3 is TGTGCCAGCAGCTCAATGGGACAGGGGTTAGAAAAACTGTTTTTT.

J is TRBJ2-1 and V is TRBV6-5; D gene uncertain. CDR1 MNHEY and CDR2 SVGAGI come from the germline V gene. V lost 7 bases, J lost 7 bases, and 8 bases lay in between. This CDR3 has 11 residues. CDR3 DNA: TGTGCCAGCACTAACATAAATGAGCAGTTCTTC. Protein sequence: CASTNINEQFF.

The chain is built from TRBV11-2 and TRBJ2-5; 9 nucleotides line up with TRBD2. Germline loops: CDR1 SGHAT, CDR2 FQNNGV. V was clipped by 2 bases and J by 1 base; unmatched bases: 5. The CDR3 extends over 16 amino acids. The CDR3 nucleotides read TGTGCCAGCAGCTTACGGGCGGGGGGGATCCAAGAGACCCAGTACTTC. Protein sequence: CASSLRAGGIQETQYF.

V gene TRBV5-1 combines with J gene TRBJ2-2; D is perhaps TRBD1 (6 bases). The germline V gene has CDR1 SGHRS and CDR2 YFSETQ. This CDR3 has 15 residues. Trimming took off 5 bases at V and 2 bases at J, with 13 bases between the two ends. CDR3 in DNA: TGCGCCAGCAGGGACGGGACACATAACACCGGGGAGCTGTTTTTT. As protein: CASRDGTHNTGELFF.

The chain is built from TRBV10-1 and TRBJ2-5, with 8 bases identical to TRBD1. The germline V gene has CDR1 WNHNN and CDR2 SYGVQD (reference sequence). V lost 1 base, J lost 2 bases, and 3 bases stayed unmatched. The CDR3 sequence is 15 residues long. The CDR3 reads CASSEFGTGQETQYF. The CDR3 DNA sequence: TGCGCCAGCAGTGAGTTCGGGACAGGACAAGAGACCCAGTACTTC.

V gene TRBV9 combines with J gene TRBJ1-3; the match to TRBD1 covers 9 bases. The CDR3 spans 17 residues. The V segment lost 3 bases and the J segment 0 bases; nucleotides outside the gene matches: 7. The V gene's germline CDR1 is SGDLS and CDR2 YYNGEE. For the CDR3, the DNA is TGTGCCAGCAGCGGAACAGGACAGGGGCTCTCTGGAAACACCATATATTTT. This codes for CASSGTGQGLSGNTIYF.

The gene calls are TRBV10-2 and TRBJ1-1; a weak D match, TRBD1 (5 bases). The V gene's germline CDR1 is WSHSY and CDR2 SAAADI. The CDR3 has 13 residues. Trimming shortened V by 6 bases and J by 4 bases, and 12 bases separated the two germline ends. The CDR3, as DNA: TGCGCCAGCAGCCAGGGCGGAGGCACTGAAGCTTTCTTT. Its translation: CASSQGGGTEAFF.

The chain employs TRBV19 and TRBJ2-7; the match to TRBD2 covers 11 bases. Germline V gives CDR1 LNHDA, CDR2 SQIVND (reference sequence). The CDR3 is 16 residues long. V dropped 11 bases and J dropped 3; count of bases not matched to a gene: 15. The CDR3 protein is CASRGSGRARSYEQYF. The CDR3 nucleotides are TGTGCCTCCAGGGGTAGCGGGAGGGCTAGGAGCTACGAGCAGTACTTC.

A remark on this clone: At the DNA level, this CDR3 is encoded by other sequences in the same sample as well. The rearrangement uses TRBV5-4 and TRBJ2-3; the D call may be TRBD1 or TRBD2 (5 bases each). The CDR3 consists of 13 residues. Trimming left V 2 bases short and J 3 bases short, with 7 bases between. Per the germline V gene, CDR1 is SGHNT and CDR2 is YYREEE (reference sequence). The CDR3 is CASSFGGTDTQYF. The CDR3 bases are TGTGCCAGCAGCTTTGGGGGAACAGATACGCAGTATTTT.

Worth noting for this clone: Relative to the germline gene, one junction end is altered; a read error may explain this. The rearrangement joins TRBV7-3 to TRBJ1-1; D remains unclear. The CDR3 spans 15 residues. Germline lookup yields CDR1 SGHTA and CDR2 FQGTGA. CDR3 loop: CASSLTPAMNTEAFF. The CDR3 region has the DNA TGTGCCAGCAGCCTAACCCCGGCTATGAACACTGAAGCTTTCTTT.